The present T cell receptor (beta chain) was sequenced within a study of identical twins. Study-wide findings and caveats: Beta out-of-frame sequences showed weaker excess sharing between twins. Out-of-frame TCR alpha sharing in monozygotic twins exceeded recombination model predictions.

Of note for this clonotype: What it binds is unknown.

The CDR3 extends over 14 amino acids. Germline CDR1 reads SGHVS; CDR2 reads FQNEAQ. V was shortened by 8 bases and J by 2 bases, with 14 bases between the two germline ends. TCRdb re-analysed the 5' RACE reads in MiXCR, keeping a single row per CDR3 protein. The table shows hundreds of thousands of distinct CDR3 sequences, with 15% to 20% occurring only once. The data also belong to a second study, concerning T cells expressing NK-cell markers. Per that study: Topping the CD3+CD56-NKG2C+ fraction as well were these clonotypes, in a handful of donors.

Sequenced sample: PBMCs. The chain recombines TRBV7-8 with TRBJ2-3; D unclear. The source of this sequence is a woman aged 18-29 years in good health. CDR3 nucleotide sequence: TGTGCCAGCCGGGTTGGATCTCTCACAGATACGCAGTATTTT. Translated, it gives CASRVGSLTDTQYF.